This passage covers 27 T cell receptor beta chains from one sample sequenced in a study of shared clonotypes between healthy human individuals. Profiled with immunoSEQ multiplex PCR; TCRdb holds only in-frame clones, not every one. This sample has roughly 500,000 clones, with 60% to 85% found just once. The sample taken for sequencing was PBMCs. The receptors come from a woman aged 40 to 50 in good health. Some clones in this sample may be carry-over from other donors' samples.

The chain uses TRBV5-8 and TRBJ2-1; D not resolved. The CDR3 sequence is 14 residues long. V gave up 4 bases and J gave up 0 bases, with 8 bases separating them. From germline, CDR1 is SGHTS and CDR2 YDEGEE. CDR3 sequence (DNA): TGTGCCAGCAGCCCGTACAGCTCCTACAATGAGCAGTTCTTC. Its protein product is CASSPYSSYNEQFF.

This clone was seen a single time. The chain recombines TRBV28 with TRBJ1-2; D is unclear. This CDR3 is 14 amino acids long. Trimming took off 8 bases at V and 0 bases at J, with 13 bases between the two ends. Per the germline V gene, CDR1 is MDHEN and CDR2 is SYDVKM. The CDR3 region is CASGSGIANYGYTF. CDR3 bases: TGTGCCAGCGGCTCGGGAATAGCTAACTATGGCTACACCTTC.

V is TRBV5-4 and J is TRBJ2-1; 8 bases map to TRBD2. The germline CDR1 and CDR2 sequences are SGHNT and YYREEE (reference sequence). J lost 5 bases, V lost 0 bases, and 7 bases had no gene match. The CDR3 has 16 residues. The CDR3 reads CASSLGSGSLNNEQFF. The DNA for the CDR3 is TGTGCCAGCAGCTTGGGAAGCGGGAGTCTTAACAATGAGCAGTTCTTC.

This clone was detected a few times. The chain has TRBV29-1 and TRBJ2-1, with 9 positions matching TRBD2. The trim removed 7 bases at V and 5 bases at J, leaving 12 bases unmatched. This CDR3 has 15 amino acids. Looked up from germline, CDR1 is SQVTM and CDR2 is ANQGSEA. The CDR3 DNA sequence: TGCAGCGCCCTGACCCGGCTAGCGGGGAACAATGAGCAGTTCTTC. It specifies CSALTRLAGNNEQFF.

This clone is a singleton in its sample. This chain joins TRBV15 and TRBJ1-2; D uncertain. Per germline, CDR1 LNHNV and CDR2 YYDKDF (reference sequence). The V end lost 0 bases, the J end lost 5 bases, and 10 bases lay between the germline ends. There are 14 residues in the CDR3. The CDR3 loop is CATSREGSTYGYTF. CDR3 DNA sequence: TGTGCCACCAGCAGAGAGGGCAGCACGTATGGCTACACCTTC. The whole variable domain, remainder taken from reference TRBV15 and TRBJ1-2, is DAMVIQNPRYQVTQFGKPVTLSCSQTLNHNVMYWYQQKSSQAPKLLFHYYDKDFNNEADTPDNFQSRRPNTSFCFLDIRSPGLGDTAMYLCATSREGSTYGYTFGSGTRLTVV.

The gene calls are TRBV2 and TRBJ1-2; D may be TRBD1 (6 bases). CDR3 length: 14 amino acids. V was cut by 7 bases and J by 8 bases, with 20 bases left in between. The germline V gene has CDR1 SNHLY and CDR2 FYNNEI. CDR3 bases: TGTGCCAGCAATGGGGACACACAACCGGGGGGCTACACCTTC. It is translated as CASNGDTQPGGYTF.

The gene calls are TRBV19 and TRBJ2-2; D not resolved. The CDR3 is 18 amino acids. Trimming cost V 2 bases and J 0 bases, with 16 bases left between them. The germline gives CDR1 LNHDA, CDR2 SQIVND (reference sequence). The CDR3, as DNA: TGTGCCAGTAGTATAAGGATCCGAGGCTCTACGAACACCGGGGAGCTGTTTTTT. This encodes CASSIRIRGSTNTGELFF.

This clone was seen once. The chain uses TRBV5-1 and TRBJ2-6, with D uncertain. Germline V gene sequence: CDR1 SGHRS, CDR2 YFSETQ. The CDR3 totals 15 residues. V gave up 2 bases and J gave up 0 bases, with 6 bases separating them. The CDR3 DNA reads TGCGCCAGCAGCTTACACCCCTCTGGGGCCAACGTCCTGACTTTC. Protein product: CASSLHPSGANVLTF.

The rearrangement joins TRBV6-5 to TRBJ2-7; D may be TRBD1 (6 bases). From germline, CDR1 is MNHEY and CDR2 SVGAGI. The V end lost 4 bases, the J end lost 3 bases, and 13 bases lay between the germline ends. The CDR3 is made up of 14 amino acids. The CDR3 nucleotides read TGTGCCAGCAGTTTACACCAGGGGAACTACGAGCAGTACTTC. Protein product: CASSLHQGNYEQYF.

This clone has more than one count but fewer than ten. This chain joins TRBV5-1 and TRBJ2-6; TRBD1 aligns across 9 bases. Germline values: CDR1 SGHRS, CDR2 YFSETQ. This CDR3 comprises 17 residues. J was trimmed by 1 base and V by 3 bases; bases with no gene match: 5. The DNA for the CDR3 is TGCGCCAGCAGCTCGGGACAGGGTCAATCTGGGGCCAACGTCCTGACTTTC. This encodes CASSSGQGQSGANVLTF.

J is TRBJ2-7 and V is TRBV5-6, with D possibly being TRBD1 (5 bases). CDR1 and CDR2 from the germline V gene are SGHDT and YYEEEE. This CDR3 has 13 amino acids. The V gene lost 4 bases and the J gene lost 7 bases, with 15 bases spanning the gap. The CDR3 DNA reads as TGTGCCAGCAGCCCCAGACGAGCAGGGGAGCAGTACTTC. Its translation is CASSPRRAGEQYF.

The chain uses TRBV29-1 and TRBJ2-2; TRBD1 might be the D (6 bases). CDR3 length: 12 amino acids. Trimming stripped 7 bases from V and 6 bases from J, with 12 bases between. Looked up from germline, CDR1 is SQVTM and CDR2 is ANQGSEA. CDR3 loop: CSAIAGAGELFF. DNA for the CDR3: TGCAGCGCTATAGCAGGGGCCGGGGAGCTGTTTTTT.

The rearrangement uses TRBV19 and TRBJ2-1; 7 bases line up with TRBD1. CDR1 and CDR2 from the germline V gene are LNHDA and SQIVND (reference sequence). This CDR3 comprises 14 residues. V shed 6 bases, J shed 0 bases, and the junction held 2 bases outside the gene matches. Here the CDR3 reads CASRPGGSYNEQFF. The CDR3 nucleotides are TGTGCCAGTAGGCCAGGGGGCTCCTACAATGAGCAGTTCTTC.

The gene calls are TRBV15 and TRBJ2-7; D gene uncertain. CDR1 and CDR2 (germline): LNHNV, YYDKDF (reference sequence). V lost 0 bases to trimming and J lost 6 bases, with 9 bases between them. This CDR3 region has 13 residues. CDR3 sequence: CATSRDLVREQYF. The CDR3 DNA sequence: TGTGCCACCAGCAGAGATTTAGTGCGCGAGCAGTACTTC.

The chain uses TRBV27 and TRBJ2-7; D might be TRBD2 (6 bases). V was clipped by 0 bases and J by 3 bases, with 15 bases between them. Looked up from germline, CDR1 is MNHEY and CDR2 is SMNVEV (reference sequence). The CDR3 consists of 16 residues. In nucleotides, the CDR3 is TGTGCCAGCAGTTTATCCCCATCGAGCGGGTTCTACGAGCAGTACTTC. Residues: CASSLSPSSGFYEQYF.

CDR3 sequence reads: CAWTPGARTGELFF. CDR3 nucleotides: TGTGCCTGGACCCCGGGGGCGCGTACCGGGGAGCTGTTTTTT. This sequence joins TRBV30 and TRBJ2-2, with D possibly called TRBD1 or TRBD2 (6 bases each). The ends were cut back, 4 bases at V and 5 bases at J, with 14 bases in the middle. This CDR3 spans 14 amino acids. The germline CDR1 and CDR2 sequences are GTSNPN and SVGIG (reference sequence). The full variable domain, rest sourced from reference TRBV30 and TRBJ2-2, is SQTIHQWPATLVQPVGSPLSLECTVEGTSNPNLYWYRQAAGRGLQLLFYSVGIGQISSEVPQNLSASRPQDRQFILSSKKLLLSDSGFYLCAWTPGARTGELFFGEGSRLTVL.

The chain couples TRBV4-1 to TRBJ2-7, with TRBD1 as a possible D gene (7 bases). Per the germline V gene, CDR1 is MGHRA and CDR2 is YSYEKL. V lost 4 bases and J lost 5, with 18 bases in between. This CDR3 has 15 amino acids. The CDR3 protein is CASSLLAGGSHEQYF. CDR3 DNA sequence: TGCGCCAGCAGCCTCCTGGCAGGGGGGTCCCACGAGCAGTACTTC.

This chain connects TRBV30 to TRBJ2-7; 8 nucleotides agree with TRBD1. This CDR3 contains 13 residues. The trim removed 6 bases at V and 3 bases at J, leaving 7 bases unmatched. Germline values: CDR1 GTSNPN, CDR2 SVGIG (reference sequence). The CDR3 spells CACSSGTGYEQYF. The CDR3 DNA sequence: TGTGCCTGCTCCTCCGGGACAGGCTACGAGCAGTACTTC.

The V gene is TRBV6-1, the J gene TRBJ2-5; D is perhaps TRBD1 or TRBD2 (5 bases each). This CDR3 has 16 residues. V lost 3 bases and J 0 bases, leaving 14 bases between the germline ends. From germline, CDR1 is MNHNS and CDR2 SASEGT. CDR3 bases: TGTGCCAGCAGTGATAAGGACTGGGGGTACCAAGAGACCCAGTACTTC. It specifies CASSDKDWGYQETQYF.

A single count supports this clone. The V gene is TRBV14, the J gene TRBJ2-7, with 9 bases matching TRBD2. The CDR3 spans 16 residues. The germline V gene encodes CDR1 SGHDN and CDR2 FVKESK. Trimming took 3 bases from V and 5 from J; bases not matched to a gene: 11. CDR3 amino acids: CASSQASGMVGDEQYF. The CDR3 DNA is TGTGCCAGCAGCCAGGCTAGCGGGATGGTAGGAGACGAGCAGTACTTC.

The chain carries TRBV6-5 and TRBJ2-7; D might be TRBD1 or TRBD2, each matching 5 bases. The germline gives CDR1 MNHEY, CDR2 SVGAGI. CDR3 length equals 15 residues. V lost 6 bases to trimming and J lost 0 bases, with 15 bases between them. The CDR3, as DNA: TGTGCCAGCAGCCAAGCGGCAGGGACCTCCTACGAGCAGTACTTC. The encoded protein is CASSQAAGTSYEQYF.

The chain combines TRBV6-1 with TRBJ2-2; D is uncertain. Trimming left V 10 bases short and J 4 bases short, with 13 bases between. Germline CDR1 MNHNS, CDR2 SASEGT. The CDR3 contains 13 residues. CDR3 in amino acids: CANSRKGTGELFF. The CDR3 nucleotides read TGTGCCAACTCTAGGAAAGGCACCGGGGAGCTGTTTTTT.

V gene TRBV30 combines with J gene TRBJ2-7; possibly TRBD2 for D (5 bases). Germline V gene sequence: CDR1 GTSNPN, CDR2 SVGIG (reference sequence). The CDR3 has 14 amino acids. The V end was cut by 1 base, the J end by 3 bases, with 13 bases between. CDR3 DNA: TGTGCCTGGAGTGGGGCTAGCAGCTACTACGAGCAGTACTTC. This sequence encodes CAWSGASSYYEQYF.

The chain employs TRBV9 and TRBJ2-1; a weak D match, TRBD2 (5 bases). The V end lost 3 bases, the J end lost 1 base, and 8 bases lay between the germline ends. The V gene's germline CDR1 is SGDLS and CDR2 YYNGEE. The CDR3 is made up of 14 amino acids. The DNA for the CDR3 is TGTGCCAGCAGCGCCGGCGGGTCCTACAATGAGCAGTTCTTC. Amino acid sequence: CASSAGGSYNEQFF.

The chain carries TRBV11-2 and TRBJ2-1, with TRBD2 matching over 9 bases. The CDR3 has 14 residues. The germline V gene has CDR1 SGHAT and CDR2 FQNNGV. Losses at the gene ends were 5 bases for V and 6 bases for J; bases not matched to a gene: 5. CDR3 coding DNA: TGTGCCAGCAGCCTCGGGACTAGCCTCAATGAGCAGTTCTTC. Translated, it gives CASSLGTSLNEQFF.

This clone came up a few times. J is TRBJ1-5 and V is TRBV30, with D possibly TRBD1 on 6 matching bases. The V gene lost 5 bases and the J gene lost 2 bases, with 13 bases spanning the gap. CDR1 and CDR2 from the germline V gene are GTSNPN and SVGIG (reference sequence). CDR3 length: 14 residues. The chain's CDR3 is CAWSTGYGNQPQHF. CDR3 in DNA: TGTGCCTGGTCTACAGGGTACGGCAATCAGCCCCAGCATTTT. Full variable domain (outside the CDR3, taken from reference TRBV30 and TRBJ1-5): SQTIHQWPATLVQPVGSPLSLECTVEGTSNPNLYWYRQAAGRGLQLLFYSVGIGQISSEVPQNLSASRPQDRQFILSSKKLLLSDSGFYLCAWSTGYGNQPQHFGDGTRLSIL.

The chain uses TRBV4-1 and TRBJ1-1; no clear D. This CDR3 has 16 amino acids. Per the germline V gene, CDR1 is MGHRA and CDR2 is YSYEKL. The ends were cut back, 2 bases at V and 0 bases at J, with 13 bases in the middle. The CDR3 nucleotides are TGCGCCAGCAGCCAAATGGTCCCCGGGATGAACACTGAAGCTTTCTTT. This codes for CASSQMVPGMNTEAFF.